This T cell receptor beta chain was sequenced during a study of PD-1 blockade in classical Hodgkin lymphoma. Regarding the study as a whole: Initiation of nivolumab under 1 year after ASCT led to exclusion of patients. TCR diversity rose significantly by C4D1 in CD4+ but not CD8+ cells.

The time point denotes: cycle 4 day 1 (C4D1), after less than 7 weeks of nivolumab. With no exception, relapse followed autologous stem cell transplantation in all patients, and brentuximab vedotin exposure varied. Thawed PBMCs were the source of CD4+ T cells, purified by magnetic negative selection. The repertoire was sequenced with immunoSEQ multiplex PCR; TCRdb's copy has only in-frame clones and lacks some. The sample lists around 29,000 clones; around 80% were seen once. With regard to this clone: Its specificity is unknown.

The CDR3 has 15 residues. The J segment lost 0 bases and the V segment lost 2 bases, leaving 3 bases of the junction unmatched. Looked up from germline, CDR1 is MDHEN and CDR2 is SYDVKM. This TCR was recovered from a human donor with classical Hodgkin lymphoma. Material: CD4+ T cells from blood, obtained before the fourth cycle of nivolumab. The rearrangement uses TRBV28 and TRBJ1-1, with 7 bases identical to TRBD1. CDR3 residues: CASSLEGAMNTEAFF. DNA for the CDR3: TGTGCCAGCAGTTTAGAGGGGGCAATGAACACTGAAGCTTTCTTT.